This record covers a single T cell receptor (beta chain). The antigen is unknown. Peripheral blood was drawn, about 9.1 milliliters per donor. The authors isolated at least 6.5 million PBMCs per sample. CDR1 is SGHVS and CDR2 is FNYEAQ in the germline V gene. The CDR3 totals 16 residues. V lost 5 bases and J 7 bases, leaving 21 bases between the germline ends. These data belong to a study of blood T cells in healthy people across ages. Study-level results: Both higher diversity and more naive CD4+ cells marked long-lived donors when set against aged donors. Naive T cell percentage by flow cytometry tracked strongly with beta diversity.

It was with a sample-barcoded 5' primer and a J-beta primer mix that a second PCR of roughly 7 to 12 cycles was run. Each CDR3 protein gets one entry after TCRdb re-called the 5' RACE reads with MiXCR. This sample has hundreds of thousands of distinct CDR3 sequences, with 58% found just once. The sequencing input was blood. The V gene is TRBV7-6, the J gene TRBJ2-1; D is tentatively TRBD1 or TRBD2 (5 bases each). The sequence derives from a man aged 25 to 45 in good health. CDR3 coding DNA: TGTGCCAGCAGCAGCCCCGGTGGCGGCTGGGGGAATGAGCAGTTCTTC. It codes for CASSSPGGGWGNEQFF.